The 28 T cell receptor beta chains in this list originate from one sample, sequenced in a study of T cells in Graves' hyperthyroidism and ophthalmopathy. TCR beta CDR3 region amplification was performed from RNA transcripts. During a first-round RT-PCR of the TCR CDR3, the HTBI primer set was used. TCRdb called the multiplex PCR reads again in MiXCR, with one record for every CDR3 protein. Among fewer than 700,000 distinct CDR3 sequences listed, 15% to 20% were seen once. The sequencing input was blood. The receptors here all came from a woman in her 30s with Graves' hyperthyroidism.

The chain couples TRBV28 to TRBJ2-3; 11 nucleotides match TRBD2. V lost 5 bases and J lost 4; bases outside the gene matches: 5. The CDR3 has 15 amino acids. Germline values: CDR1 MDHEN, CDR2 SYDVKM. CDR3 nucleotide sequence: TGTGCCAGCAGTGTAGCGGGAGGGCTTGCAGATACGCAGTATTTT. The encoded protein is CASSVAGGLADTQYF.

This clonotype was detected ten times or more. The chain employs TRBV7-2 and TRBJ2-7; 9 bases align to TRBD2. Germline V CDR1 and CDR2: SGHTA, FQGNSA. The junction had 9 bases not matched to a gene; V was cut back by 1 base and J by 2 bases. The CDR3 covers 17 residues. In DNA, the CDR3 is TGTGCCAGCAGCTTAGTACCTCGGACTAGCGCTACCTACGAGCAGTACTTC. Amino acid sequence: CASSLVPRTSATYEQYF.

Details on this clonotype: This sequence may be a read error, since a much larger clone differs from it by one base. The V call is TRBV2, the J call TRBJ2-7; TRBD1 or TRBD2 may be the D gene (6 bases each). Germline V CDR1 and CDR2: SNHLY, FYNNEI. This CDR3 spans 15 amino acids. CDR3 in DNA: TGTGCCGGCAGTGTCTATATGACCGGCGGGACACAGCAGTACTTC. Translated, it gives CAGSVYMTGGTQQYF.

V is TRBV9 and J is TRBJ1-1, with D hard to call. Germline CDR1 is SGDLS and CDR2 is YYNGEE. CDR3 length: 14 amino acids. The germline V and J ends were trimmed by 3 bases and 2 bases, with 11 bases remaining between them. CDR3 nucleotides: TGTGCCAGCAGCGCCTGGGAGTTAAACACTGAAGCTTTCTTT. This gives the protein CASSAWELNTEAFF.

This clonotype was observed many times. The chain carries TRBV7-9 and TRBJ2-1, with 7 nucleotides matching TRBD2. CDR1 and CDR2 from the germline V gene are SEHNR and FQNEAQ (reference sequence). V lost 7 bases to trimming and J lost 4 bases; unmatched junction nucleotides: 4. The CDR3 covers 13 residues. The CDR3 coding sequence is TGTGCCAGCACGAGCGGGAATTACAATGAGCAGTTCTTC. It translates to CASTSGNYNEQFF.

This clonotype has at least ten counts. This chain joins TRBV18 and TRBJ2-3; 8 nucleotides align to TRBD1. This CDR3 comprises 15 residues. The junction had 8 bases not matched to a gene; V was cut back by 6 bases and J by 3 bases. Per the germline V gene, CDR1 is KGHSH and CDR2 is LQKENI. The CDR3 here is CASSQARGQTDTQYF. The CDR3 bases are TGTGCCAGCTCCCAGGCCAGGGGGCAGACAGATACGCAGTATTTT.

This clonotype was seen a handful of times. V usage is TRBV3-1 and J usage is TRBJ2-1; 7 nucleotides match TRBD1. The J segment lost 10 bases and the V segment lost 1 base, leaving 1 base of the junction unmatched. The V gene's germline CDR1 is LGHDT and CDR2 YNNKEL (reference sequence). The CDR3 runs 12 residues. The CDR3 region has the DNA TGTGCCAGCAGCCAAGGACAGGGAGAGCAGTTCTTC. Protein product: CASSQGQGEQFF.

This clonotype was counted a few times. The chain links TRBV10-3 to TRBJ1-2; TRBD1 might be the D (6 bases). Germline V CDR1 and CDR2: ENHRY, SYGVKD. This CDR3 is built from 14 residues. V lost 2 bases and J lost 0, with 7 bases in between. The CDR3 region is CAISEQGSNYGYTF. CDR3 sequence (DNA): TGTGCCATCAGTGAGCAGGGGTCTAACTATGGCTACACCTTC.

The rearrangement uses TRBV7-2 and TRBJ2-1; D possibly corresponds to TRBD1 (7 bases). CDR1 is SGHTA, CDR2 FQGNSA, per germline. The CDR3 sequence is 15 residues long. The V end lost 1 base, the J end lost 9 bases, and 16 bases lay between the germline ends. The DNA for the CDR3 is TGTGCCAGCAGCTTAGGTCGCCAGGGGGAGGCTGAGCAGTTCTTC. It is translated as CASSLGRQGEAEQFF.

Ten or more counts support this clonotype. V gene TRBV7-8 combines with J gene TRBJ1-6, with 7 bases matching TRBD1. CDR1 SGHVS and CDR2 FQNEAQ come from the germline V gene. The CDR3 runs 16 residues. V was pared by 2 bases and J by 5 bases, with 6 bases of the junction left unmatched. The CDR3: CASSLKRTGDNSPLHF. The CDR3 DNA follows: TGTGCCAGCAGCTTAAAGCGAACAGGGGATAATTCACCCCTCCACTTT.

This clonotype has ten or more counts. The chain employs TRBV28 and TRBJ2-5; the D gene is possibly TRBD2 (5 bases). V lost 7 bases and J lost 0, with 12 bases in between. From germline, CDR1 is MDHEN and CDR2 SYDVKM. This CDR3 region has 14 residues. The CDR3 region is CASIEGQNQETQYF. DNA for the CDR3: TGTGCCAGCATAGAGGGCCAAAACCAAGAGACCCAGTACTTC.

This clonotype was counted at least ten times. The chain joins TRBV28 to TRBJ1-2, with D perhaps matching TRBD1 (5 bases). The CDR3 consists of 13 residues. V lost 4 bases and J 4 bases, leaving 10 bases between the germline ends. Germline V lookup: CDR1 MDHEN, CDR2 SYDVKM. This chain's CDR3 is CASSSDTVYGYTF. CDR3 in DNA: TGTGCCAGCAGTTCGGACACCGTCTATGGCTACACCTTC.

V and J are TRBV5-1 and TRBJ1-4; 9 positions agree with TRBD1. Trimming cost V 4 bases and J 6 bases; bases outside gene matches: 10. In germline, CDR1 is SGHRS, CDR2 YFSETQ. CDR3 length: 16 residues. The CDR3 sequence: CASSTGQGHRHEKLFF. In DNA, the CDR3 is TGCGCCAGCAGCACGGGACAGGGACATCGTCATGAAAAACTGTTTTTT.

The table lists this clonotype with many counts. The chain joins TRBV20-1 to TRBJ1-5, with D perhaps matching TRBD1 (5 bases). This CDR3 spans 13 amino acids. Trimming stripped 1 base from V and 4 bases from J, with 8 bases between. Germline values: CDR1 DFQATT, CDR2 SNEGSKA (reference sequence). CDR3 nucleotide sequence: TGCAGTGCTAGAGGGGGGGGTAATCAGCCCCAGCATTTT. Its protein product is CSARGGGNQPQHF.

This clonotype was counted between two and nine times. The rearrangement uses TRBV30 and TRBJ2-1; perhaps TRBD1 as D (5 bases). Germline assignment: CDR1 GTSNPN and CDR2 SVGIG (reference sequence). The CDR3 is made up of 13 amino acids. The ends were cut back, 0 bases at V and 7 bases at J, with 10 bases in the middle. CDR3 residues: CAWSVTGENEQFF. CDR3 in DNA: TGTGCCTGGAGTGTAACAGGAGAAAATGAGCAGTTCTTC.

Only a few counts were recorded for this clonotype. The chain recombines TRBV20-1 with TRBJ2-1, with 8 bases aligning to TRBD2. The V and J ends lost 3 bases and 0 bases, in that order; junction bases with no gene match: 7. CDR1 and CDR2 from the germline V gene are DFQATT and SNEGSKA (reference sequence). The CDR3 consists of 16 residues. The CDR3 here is CSARPFSGSSYNEQFF. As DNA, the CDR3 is TGCAGTGCTAGGCCCTTCAGCGGGAGCTCCTACAATGAGCAGTTCTTC.

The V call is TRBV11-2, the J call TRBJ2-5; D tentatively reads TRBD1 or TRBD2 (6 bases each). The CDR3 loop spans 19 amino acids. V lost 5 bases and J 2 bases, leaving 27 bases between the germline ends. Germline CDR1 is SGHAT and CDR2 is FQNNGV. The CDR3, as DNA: TGTGCCAGCAGCCAAGAGGGGGTAGGGGCGGGATACGGGCAAGAGACCCAGTACTTC. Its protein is CASSQEGVGAGYGQETQYF.

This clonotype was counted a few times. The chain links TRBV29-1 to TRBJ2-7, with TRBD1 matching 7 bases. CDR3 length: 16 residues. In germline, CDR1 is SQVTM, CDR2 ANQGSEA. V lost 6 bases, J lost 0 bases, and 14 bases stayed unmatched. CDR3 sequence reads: CSVRIYLTGSSYEQYF. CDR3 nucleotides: TGCAGCGTACGGATTTATCTGACAGGGAGCTCCTACGAGCAGTACTTC.

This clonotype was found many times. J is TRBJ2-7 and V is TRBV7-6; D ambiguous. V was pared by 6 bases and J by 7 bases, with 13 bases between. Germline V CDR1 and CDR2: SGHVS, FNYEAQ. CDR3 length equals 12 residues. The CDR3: CASSIHLGEQYF. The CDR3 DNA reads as TGTGCCAGCAGTATACACCTGGGGGAGCAGTACTTC.

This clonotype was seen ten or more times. This CDR3 is CASSQTGERLFF. The DNA for the CDR3 is TGTGCCAGCAGCCAAACCGGAGAACGGCTGTTTTTT. The rearrangement links TRBV3-1 to TRBJ2-2; no clear D. The CDR3 spans 12 residues. Trimming pared 2 bases from V and 13 bases from J, leaving 11 bases between. Germline-derived CDR1 and CDR2 are LGHDT and YNNKEL (reference sequence).

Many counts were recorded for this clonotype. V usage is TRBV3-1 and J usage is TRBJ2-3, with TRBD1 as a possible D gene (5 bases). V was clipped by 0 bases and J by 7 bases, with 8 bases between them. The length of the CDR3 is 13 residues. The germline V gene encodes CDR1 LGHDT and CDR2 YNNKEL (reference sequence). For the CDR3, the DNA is TGTGCCAGCAGCCAAGACTACAGGAATACGCAGTATTTT. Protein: CASSQDYRNTQYF.

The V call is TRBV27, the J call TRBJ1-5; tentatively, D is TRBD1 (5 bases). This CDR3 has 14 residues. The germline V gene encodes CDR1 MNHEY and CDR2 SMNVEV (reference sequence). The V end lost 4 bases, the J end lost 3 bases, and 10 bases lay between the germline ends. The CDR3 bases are TGTGCCAGCAGTTGGCAGGGACTCAATCAGCCCCAGCATTTT. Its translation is CASSWQGLNQPQHF.

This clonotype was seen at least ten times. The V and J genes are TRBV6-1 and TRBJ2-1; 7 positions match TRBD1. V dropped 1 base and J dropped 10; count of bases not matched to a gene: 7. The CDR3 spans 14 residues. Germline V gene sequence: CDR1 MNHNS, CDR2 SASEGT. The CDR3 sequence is CASSEGFRGQEQFF. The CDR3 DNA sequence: TGTGCCAGCAGTGAAGGCTTCAGGGGACAGGAGCAGTTCTTC.

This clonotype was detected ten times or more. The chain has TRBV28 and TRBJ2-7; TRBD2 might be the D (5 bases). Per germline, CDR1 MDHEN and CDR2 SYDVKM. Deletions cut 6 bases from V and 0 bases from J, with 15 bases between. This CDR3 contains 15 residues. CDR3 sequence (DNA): TGTGCCAGCAGCTCGCGAGAGCGGAGCTCCTACGAGCAGTACTTC. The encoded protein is CASSSRERSSYEQYF.

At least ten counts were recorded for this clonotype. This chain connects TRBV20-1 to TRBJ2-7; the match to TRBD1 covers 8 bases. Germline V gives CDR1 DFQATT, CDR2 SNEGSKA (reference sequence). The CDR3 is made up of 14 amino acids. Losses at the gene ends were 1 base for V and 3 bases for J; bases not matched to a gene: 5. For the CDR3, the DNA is TGCAGTGCTAGAGTCCCAGGGGGCGGCTACGAGCAGTACTTC. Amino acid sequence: CSARVPGGGYEQYF.

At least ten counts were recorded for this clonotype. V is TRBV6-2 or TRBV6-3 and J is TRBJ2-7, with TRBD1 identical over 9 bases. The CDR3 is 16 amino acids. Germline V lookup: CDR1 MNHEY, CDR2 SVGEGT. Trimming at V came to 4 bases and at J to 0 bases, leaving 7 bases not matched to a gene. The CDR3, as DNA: TGTGCCAGCAGTTCCGGGACAGGGTCTTTCTCCTACGAGCAGTACTTC. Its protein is CASSSGTGSFSYEQYF.

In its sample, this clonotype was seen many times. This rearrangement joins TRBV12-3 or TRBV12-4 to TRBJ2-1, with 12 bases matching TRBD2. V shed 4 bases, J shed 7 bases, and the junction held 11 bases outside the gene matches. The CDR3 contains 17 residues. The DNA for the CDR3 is TGTGCCAGCAGTTATTGGACTAGCGGGATCTTTCCGAATGAGCAGTTCTTC. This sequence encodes CASSYWTSGIFPNEQFF.

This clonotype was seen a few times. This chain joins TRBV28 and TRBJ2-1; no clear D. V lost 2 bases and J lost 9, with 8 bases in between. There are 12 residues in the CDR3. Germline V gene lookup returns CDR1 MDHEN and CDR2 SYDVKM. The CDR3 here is CASSLSIGEQFF. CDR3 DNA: TGTGCCAGCAGTTTAAGCATAGGTGAGCAGTTCTTC. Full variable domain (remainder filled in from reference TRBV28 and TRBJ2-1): DVKVTQSSRYLVKRTGEKVFLECVQDMDHENMFWYRQDPGLGLRLIYFSYDVKMKEKGDIPEGYSVSREKKERFSLILESASTNQTSMYLCASSLSIGEQFFGPGTRLTVL.